This T cell receptor (beta chain) was identified during a study of graft-versus-host responses after intestinal transplantation. This table comes from immunoSEQ multiplex PCR, and its TCRdb copy is limited to in-frame clones, with some not included. This table holds tens of thousands of clones, around 94% found once. A word on this clone: An end of the junction differs from the germline gene, which may be a read error.

CDR3 length equals 15 residues. Germline lookup yields CDR1 SSHAT and CDR2 FNYEAQ (reference sequence). The J gene is TRBJ2-5, the V gene TRBV7-7, with TRBD1 matching over 7 bases. The TCR was taken from a human patient who received an intestinal transplant, so some T cells may come from the graft donor. Sequences were derived from PBMCs, sampled 16 days after intestinal transplant. CDR3 protein: CASSPRIGGRETQYF. The DNA of the CDR3 is TGTGCTAGCAGCCCCCGGATAGGGGGCAGAGAGACCCAGTACTTC.